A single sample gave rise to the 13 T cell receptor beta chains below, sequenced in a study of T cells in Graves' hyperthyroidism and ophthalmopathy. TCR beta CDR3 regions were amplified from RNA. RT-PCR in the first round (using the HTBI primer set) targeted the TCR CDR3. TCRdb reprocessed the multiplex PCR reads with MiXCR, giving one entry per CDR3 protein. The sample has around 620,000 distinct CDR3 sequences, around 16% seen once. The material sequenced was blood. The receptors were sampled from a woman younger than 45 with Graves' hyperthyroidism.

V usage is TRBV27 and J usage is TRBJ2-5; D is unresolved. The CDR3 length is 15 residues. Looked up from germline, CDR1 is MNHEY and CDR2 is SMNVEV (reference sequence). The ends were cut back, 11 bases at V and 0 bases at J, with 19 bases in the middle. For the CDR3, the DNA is TGTGCCGCCTCGAACCGGGTTTCACACCAAGAGACCCAGTACTTC. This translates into CAASNRVSHQETQYF.

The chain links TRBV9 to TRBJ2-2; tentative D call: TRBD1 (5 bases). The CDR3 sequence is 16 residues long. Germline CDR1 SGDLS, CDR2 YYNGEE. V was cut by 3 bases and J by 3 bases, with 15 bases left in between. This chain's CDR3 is CASSALGSGHTGELFF. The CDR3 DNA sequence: TGTGCCAGCAGCGCTCTAGGTTCAGGGCACACCGGGGAGCTGTTTTTT.

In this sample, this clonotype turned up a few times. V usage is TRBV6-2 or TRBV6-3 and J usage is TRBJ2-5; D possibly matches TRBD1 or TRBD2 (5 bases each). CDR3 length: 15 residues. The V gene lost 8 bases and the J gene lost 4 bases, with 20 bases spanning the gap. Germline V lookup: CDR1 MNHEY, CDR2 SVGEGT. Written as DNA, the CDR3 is TGTGCCAGCGCTACTGGGTTCGGGGCGCCAGAGACCCAGTACTTC. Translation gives CASATGFGAPETQYF.

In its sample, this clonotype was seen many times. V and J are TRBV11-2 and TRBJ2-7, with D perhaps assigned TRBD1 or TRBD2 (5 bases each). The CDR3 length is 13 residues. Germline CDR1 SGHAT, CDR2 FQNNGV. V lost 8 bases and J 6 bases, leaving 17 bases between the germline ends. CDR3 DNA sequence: TGTGCCAGCTCCCTTAGGTGGGACGGCGAGCAGTACTTC. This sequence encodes CASSLRWDGEQYF. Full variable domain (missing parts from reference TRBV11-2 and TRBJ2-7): EAGVAQSPRYKIIEKRQSVAFWCNPISGHATLYWYQQILGQGPKLLIQFQNNGVVDDSQLPKDRFSAERLKGVDSTLKIQPAKLEDSAVYLCASSLRWDGEQYFGPGTRLTVT.

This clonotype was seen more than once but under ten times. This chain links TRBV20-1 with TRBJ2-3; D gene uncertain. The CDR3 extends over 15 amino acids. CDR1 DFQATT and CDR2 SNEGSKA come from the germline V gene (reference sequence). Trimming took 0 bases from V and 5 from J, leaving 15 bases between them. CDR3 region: CSARDRVTSLDTQYF. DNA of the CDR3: TGCAGTGCTAGAGATCGAGTCACCTCCCTAGATACGCAGTATTTT.

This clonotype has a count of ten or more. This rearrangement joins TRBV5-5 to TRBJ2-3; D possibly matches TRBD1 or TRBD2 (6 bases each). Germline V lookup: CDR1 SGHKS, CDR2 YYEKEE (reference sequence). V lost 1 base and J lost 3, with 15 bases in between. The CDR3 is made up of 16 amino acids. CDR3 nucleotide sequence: TGTGCCAGCAGCTTGTTCTCGGGGGCTAGTACAGATACGCAGTATTTT. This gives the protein CASSLFSGASTDTQYF.

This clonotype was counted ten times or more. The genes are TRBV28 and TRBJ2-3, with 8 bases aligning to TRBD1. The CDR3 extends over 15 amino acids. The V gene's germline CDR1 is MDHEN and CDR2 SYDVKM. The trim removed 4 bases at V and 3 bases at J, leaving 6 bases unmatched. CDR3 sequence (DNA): TGTGCCAGCAGTTCCTCGGACAGGGAAACAGATACGCAGTATTTT. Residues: CASSSSDRETDTQYF. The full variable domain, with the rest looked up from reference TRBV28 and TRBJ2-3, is DVKVTQSSRYLVKRTGEKVFLECVQDMDHENMFWYRQDPGLGLRLIYFSYDVKMKEKGDIPEGYSVSREKKERFSLILESASTNQTSMYLCASSSSDRETDTQYFGPGTRLTVL.

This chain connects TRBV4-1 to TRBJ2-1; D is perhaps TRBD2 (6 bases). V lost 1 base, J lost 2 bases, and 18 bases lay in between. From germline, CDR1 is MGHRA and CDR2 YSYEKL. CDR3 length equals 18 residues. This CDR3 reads CASSQAHRGISTYNEQFF. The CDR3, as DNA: TGCGCCAGCAGCCAAGCTCATCGGGGGATTTCTACCTACAATGAGCAGTTCTTC.

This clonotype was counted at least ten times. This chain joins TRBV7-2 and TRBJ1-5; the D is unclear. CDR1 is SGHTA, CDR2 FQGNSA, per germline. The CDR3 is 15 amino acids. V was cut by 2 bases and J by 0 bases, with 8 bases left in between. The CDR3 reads CASSLRPYSNQPQHF. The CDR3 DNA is TGTGCCAGCAGCTTAAGGCCCTATAGCAATCAGCCCCAGCATTTT.

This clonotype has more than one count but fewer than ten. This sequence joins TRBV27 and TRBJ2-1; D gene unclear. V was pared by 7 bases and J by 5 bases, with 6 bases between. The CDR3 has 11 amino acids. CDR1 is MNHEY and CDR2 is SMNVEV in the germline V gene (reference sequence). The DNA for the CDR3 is TGTGCCAGCAATTGGGACAATGAGCAGTTCTTC. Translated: CASNWDNEQFF.

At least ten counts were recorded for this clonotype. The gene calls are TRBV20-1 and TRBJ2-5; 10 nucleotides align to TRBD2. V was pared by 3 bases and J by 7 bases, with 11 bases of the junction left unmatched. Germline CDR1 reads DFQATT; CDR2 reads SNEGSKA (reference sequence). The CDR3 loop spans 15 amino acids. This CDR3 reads CSARGPAGGRGTQYF. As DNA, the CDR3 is TGCAGTGCTAGGGGCCCAGCGGGAGGGCGAGGGACCCAGTACTTC.

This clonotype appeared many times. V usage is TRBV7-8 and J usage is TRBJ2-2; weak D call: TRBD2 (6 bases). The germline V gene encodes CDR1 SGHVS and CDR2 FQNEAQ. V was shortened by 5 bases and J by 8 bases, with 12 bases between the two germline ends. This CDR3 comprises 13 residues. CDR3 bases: TGTGCCAGCAGCGGGGGAGGACGAGGGGAGCTGTTTTTT. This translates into CASSGGGRGELFF.

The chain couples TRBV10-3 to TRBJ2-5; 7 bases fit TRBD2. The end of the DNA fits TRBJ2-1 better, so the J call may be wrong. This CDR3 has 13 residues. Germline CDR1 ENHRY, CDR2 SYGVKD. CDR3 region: CAIGAGVDETQFF. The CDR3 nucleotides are TGTGCCATTGGGGCGGGAGTGGACGAGACCCAGTTCTTC.